These 13 T cell receptor beta chains share one sample of origin, sequenced in a study of cytomegalovirus exposure and HLA in healthy donors. The primer mix had 60 Vbeta and 13 Jbeta primers. The table came from immunoSEQ multiplex PCR; TCRdb's copy has only in-frame clones and leaves some out. The sample lists roughly 250,000 clones, just under 85% occurring once. Material: PBMCs. These receptors all come from a woman between 35 and 50 years old in good health and CMV-seropositive.

The chain couples TRBV6-6 to TRBJ1-6; 9 bases are shared with TRBD1. With 6 bases clipped from V and 8 bases from J, the junction kept 8 bases outside the gene matches. Looked up from germline, CDR1 is MNHNY and CDR2 is SVGAGI (reference sequence). The CDR3 spans 15 residues. CDR3 in DNA: TGTGCCAGCAGGCCCCCGGGACAGGGCTATTCACCCCTCCACTTT. Encoded protein: CASRPPGQGYSPLHF.

This chain joins TRBV6-1 and TRBJ2-5; D remains ambiguous. The closer fit of TRBJ2-7 to the DNA end suggests the J call may be wrong. Germline values: CDR1 MNHNS, CDR2 SASEGT. CDR3 size: 13 residues. CDR3 protein: CASSETGIYEQYF. Written as DNA, the CDR3 is TGTGCCAGCAGTGAAACGGGTATCTACGAGCAGTACTTC.

This chain uses TRBV7-2 with TRBJ2-7; tentatively, D is TRBD2 (6 bases). The CDR3 runs to 14 residues. Germline V gives CDR1 SGHTA, CDR2 FQGNSA. V was cut by 3 bases and J by 6 bases, with 15 bases left in between. For the CDR3, the DNA is TGTGCCAGCAGCTTGGGCGGGGCCTCGGGCGAGCAGTACTTC. This encodes CASSLGGASGEQYF.

V gene TRBV6-5 combines with J gene TRBJ1-1; possible D gene TRBD1, 5 bases. The CDR3 covers 15 residues. V lost 2 bases and J lost 1, with 11 bases in between. The germline gives CDR1 MNHEY, CDR2 SVGAGI. The CDR3 loop reads CASSYRRGGNTEAFF. DNA of the CDR3: TGTGCCAGCAGTTACCGCCGGGGGGGGAACACTGAAGCTTTCTTT.

The chain combines TRBV5-4 with TRBJ1-2, with D uncertain. Germline CDR1 and CDR2: SGHNT and YYREEE (reference sequence). V shed 2 bases and J shed 1 base, with 6 bases lying between them. This CDR3 contains 13 residues. CDR3: CASSFGNNYGYTF. The CDR3 DNA reads as TGTGCCAGCAGCTTCGGGAATAACTATGGCTACACCTTC.

The chain is built from TRBV11-2 and TRBJ2-3; 11 bases are a match to TRBD1. Unmatched junction bases numbered 8, after V lost 6 bases and J lost 0 bases. Germline assignment: CDR1 SGHAT and CDR2 FQNNGV. This CDR3 is built from 17 residues. For the CDR3, the DNA is TGTGCCAGCAGTCGCGGACAGGGGGCCATTAGCACAGATACGCAGTATTTT. Protein: CASSRGQGAISTDTQYF.

This chain uses TRBV30 with TRBJ2-5; 10 bases fit TRBD1. The V gene end was trimmed by 2 bases and the J gene end by 1 base; junction bases not matched to a gene: 4. Germline loops: CDR1 GTSNPN, CDR2 SVGIG (reference sequence). This CDR3 region has 15 residues. The CDR3 here is CAWSNGQGVQETQYF. For the CDR3, the DNA is TGTGCCTGGAGTAACGGACAGGGGGTCCAAGAGACCCAGTACTTC.

V is TRBV7-9 and J is TRBJ1-4; no firm D call. Germline lookup yields CDR1 SEHNR and CDR2 FQNEAQ (reference sequence). Trimming took 6 bases from V and 5 from J, leaving 13 bases between them. The CDR3 has 14 residues. The CDR3 is CASRVSVGNEKLFF. DNA for the CDR3: TGTGCCAGCAGGGTCTCCGTGGGCAATGAAAAACTGTTTTTT.

This chain joins TRBV19 and TRBJ1-5, with no clear D. CDR1 is LNHDA and CDR2 is SQIVND in the germline V gene (reference sequence). The CDR3 covers 13 residues. V was clipped by 5 bases and J by 9 bases, with 14 bases between them. Written as DNA, the CDR3 is TGTGCCAGTAGTTCCGAGCGTGACCGGCCCCAGCATTTT. Encoded protein: CASSSERDRPQHF. Full variable domain (outside the CDR3, taken from reference TRBV19 and TRBJ1-5): DGGITQSPKYLFRKEGQNVTLSCEQNLNHDAMYWYRQDPGQGLRLIYYSQIVNDFQKGDIAEGYSVSREKKESFPLTVTSAQKNPTAFYLCASSSERDRPQHFGDGTRLSIL.

This sequence joins TRBV5-6 and TRBJ2-2; 10 nucleotides match TRBD2. The CDR3 covers 18 residues. Unmatched junction bases numbered 8, after V lost 2 bases and J lost 1 base. Germline V gene data show CDR1 as SGHDT and CDR2 as YYEEEE. CDR3 DNA sequence: TGTGCCAGCAGCTTCTCGGCTAGCGGGAGCCGGAACACCGGGGAGCTGTTTTTT. This codes for CASSFSASGSRNTGELFF. Supplemented by reference TRBV5-6 and TRBJ2-2, the full variable domain reads DAGVTQSPTHLIKTRGQQVTLRCSPKSGHDTVSWYQQALGQGPQFIFQYYEEEERQRGNFPDRFSGHQFPNYSSELNVNALLLGDSALYLCASSFSASGSRNTGELFFGEGSRLTVL.

The chain is built from TRBV12-5 and TRBJ2-7; D gene ambiguous. The V end was cut by 6 bases, the J end by 2 bases, with 8 bases between. Germline V gene data show CDR1 as LGHNT and CDR2 as FRNRAP. The CDR3 runs 12 residues. CDR3 amino acids: CASGNSTYEQYF. The DNA of the CDR3 is TGTGCTAGTGGCAATAGTACCTACGAGCAGTACTTC.

The genes are TRBV6-1 and TRBJ1-1; no definite D call. This CDR3 spans 13 amino acids. Germline-derived CDR1 and CDR2 are MNHNS and SASEGT. Trimming cost V 6 bases and J 5 bases, with 13 bases left between them. The CDR3 nucleotides read TGTGCCAGCAGGATGACTGAGAAGACTGAAGCTTTCTTT. Its protein product is CASRMTEKTEAFF.

The DNA for the CDR3 is TGTGCCAGCAGCGCAAGAAGACAGGGATCCGACGAGCAGTACTTC. It specifies CASSARRQGSDEQYF. The chain carries TRBV7-9 and TRBJ2-7, with TRBD1 matching over 7 bases. Germline-derived CDR1 and CDR2 are SEHNR and FQNEAQ (reference sequence). This CDR3 region has 15 residues. V shed 5 bases, J shed 5 bases, and the junction held 12 bases outside the gene matches.